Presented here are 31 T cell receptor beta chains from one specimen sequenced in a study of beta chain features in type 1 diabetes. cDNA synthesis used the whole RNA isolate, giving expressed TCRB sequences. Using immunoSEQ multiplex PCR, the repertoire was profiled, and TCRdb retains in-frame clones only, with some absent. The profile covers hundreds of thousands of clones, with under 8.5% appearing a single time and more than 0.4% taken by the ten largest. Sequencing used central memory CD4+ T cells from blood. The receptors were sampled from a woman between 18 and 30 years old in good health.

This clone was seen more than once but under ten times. The CDR3: CASSLGILRFVETQYF. The CDR3 coding sequence is TGTGCCAGCAGCCTAGGGATTCTTAGATTCGTAGAGACCCAGTACTTC. The chain has TRBV7-9 and TRBJ2-5; D remains ambiguous. The CDR3 is 16 residues long. CDR1 and CDR2 (germline): SEHNR, FQNEAQ (reference sequence). The germline V and J ends were trimmed by 5 bases and 4 bases, with 20 bases remaining between them. Full variable domain (missing parts from reference TRBV7-9 and TRBJ2-5): DTGVSQNPRHKITKRGQNVTFRCDPISEHNRLYWYRQTLGQGPEFLTYFQNEAQLEKSRLLSDRFSAERPKGSFSTLEIQRTEQGDSAMYLCASSLGILRFVETQYFGPGTRLLVL.

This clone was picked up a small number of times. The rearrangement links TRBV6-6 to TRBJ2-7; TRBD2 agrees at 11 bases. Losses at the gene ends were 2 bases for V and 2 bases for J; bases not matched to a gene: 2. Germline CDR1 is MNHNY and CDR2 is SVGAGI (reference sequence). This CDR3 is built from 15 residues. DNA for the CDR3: TGTGCCAGCAGTTACGGACTAGCGGGTACCTACGAGCAGTACTTC. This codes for CASSYGLAGTYEQYF.

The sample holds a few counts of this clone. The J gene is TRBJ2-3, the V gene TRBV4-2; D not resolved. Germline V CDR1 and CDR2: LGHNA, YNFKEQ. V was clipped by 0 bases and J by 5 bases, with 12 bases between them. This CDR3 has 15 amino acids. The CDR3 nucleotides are TGTGCCAGCAGCCAAGACGTTGGTGCCGGAGATACGCAGTATTTT. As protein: CASSQDVGAGDTQYF.

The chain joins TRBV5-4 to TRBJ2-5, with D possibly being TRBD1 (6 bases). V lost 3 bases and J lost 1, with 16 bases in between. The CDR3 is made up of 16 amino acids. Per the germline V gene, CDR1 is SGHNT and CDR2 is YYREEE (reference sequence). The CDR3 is CASSSTPGHTQETQYF. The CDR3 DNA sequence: TGTGCCAGCAGCTCAACTCCGGGACACACCCAAGAGACCCAGTACTTC.

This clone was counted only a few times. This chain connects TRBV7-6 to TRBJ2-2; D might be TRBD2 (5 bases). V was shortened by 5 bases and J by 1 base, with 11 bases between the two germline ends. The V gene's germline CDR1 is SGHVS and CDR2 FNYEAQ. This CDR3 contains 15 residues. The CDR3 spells CASSRSAKNTGELFF. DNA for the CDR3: TGTGCCAGCAGCCGTAGCGCCAAGAACACCGGGGAGCTGTTTTTT.

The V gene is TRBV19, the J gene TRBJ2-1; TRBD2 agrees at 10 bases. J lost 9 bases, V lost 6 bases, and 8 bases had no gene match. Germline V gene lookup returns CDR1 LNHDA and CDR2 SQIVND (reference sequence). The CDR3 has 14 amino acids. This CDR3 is CASRPSGSDGEQFF. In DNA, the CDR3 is TGTGCCAGTAGGCCTAGCGGGAGTGACGGTGAGCAGTTCTTC.

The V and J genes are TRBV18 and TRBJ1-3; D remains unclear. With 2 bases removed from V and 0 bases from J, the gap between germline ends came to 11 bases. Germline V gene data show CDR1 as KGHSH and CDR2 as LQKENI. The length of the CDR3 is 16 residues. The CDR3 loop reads CASSPAVGSSGNTIYF. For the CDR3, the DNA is TGTGCCAGCTCACCAGCCGTGGGGAGCTCTGGAAACACCATATATTTT.

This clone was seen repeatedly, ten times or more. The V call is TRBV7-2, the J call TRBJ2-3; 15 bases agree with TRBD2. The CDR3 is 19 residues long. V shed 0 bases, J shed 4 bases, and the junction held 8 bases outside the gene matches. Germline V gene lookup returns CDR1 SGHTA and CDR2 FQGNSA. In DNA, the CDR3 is TGTGCCAGCAGCTTAGCGGGACTAGCGGGAGGATCCCTCCCAGATACGCAGTATTTT. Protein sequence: CASSLAGLAGGSLPDTQYF.

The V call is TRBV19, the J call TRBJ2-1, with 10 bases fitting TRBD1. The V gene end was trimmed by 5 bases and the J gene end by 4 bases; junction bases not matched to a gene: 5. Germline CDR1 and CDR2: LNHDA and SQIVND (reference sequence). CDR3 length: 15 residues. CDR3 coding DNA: TGTGCCAGTAGTCCCGACAGGGGGCATTACAATGAGCAGTTCTTC. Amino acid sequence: CASSPDRGHYNEQFF.

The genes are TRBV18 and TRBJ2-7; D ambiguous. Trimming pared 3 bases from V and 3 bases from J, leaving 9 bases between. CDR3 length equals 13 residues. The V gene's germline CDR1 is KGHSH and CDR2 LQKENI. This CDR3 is CASSPSPSYEQYF. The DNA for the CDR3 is TGTGCCAGCTCACCGTCTCCGAGCTACGAGCAGTACTTC.

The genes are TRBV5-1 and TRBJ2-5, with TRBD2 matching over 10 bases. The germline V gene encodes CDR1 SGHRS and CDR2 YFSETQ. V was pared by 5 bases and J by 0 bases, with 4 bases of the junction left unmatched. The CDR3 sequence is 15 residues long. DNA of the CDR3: TGCGCCAGCAGACGAGCGGGAGGGTACCAAGAGACCCAGTACTTC. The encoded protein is CASRRAGGYQETQYF.

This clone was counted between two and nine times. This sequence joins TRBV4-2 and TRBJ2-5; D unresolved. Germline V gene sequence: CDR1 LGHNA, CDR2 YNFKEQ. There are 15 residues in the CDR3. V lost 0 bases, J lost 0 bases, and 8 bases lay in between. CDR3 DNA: TGTGCCAGCAGCCAAGATATGAGGAACCAAGAGACCCAGTACTTC. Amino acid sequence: CASSQDMRNQETQYF.

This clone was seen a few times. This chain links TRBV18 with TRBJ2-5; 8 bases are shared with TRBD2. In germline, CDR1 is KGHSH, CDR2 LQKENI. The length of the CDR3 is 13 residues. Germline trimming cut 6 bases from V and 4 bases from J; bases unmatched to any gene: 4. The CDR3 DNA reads TGTGCCAGCTCCGGGAGGGGCGTAGAGACCCAGTACTTC. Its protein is CASSGRGVETQYF.

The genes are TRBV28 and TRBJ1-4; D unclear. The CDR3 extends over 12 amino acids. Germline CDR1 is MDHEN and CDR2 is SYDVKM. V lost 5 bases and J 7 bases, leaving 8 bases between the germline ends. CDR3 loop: CASSPWLEKLFF. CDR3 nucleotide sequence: TGTGCCAGCAGTCCCTGGCTTGAAAAACTGTTTTTT.

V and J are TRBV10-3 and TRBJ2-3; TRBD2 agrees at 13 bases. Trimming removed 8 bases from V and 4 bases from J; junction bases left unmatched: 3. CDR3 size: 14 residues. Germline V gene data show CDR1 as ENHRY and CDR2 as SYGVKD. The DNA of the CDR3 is TGTGCCATCCGACTAGCGGGAGGTGCAGATACGCAGTATTTT. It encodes CAIRLAGGADTQYF.

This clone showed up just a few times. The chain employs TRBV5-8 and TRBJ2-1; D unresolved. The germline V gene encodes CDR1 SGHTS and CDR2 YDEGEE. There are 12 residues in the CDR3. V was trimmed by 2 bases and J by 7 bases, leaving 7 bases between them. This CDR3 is CASSFQRNEQFF. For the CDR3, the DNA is TGTGCCAGCAGCTTTCAACGAAATGAGCAGTTCTTC.

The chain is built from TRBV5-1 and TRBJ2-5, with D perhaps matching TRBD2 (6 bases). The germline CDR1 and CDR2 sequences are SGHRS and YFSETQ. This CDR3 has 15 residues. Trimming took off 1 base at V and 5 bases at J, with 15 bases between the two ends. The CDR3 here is CASSLWSGVGETQYF. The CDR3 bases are TGCGCCAGCAGCTTGTGGTCGGGAGTCGGGGAGACCCAGTACTTC.

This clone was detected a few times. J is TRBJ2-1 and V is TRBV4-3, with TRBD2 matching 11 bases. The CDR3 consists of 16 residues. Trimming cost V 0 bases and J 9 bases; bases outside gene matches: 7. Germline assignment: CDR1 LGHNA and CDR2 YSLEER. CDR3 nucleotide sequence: TGCGCCAGCAGCCAAGAATTAACTAGCGGGAGAAGTGAGCAGTTCTTC. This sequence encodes CASSQELTSGRSEQFF.

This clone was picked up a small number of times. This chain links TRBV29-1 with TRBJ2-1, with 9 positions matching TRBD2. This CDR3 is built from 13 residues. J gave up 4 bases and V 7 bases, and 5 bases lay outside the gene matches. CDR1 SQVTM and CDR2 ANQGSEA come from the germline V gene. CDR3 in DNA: TGCAGCGCGGGACTAGCTTTTTACAATGAGCAGTTCTTC. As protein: CSAGLAFYNEQFF.

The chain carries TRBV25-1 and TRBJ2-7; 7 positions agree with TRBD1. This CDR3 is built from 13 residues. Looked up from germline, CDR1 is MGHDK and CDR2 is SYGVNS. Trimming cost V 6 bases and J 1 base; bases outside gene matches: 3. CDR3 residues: CASSWTGSYEQYF. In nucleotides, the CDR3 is TGTGCCAGCAGCTGGACAGGTTCCTACGAGCAGTACTTC.

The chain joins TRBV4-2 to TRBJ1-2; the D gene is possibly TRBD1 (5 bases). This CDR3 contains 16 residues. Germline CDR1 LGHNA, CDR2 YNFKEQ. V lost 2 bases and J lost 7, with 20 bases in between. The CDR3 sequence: CASSQRTGTPSGGYTF. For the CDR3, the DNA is TGTGCCAGCAGCCAACGAACCGGGACCCCCAGCGGTGGCTACACCTTC.

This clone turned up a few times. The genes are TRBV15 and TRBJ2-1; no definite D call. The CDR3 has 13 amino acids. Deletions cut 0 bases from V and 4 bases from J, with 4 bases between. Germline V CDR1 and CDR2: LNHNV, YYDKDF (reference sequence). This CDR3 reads CATSREGYNEQFF. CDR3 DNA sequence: TGTGCCACCAGCAGAGAGGGTTACAATGAGCAGTTCTTC.

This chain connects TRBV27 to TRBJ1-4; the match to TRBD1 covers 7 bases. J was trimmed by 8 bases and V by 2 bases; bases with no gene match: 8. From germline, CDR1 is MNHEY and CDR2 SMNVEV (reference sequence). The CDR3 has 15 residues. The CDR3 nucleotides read TGTGCCAGCAGTTTAGGCGGACAGGTTGACGAAAAACTGTTTTTT. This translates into CASSLGGQVDEKLFF.

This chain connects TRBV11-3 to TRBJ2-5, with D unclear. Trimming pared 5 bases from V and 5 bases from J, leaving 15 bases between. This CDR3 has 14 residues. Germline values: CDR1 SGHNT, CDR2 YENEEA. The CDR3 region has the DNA TGTGCCAGCAGCCAAGGACGGAACGCCGAGACCCAGTACTTC. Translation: CASSQGRNAETQYF.

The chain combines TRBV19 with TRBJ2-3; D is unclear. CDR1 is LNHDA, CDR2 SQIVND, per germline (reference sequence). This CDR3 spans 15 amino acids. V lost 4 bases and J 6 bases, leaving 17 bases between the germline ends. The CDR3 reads CASSTWTGSGDTQYF. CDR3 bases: TGTGCCAGTAGTACCTGGACGGGCTCAGGTGATACGCAGTATTTT.

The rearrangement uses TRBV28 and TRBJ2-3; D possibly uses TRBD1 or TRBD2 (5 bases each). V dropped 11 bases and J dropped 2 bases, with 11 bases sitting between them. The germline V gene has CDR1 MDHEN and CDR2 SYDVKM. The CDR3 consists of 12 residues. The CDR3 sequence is CAARGHTDTQYF. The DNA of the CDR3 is TGTGCCGCGAGGGGCCACACAGATACGCAGTATTTT.

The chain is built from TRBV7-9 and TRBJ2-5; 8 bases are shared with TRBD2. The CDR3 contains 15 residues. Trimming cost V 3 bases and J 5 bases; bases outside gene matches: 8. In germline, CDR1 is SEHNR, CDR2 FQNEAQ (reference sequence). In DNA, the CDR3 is TGTGCCAGCAGCTTCTCGTGGAGCGGGAGTGAGACCCAGTACTTC. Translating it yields CASSFSWSGSETQYF.

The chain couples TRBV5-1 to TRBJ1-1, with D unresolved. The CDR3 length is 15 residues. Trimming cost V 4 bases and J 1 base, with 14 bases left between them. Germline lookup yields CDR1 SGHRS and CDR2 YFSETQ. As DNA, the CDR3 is TGCGCCAGCAGCAAGTTAAGTCGGGAGAACACTGAAGCTTTCTTT. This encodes CASSKLSRENTEAFF.

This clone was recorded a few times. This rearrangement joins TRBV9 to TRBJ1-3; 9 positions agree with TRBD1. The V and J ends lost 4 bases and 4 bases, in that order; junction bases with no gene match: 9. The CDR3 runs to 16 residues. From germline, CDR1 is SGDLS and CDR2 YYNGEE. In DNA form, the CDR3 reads TGTGCCAGCAGCAACGAACAGGGGGCGCAGGGAAACACCATATATTTT. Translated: CASSNEQGAQGNTIYF.

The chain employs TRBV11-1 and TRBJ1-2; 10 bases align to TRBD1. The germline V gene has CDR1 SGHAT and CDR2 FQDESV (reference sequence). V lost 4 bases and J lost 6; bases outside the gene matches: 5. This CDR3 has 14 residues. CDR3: CASSSGQGTDGYTF. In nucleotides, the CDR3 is TGTGCCAGCAGCTCGGGACAGGGGACAGATGGCTACACCTTC.

The CDR3 DNA is TGTGCCAGCAGTTCACTCCTTGACGGGACAGGGAATGAAAAACTGTTTTTT. Protein product: CASSSLLDGTGNEKLFF. The J gene is TRBJ1-4, the V gene TRBV28, with 9 nucleotides matching TRBD1. The germline V gene encodes CDR1 MDHEN and CDR2 SYDVKM. J lost 5 bases, V lost 4 bases, and 11 bases had no gene match. This CDR3 has 17 amino acids.